This T cell receptor beta chain was found in a study of glioma-infiltrating T cells after dendritic cell vaccination. CDR1 and CDR2 from the germline V gene are SGHRS and YFSETQ. The CDR3 covers 15 residues. V lost 3 bases and J 4 bases, leaving 17 bases between the germline ends. This clone was seen more than once but under ten times. Some clones are missing from TCRdb's copy, which holds only in-frame ones; the method was immunoSEQ multiplex PCR. Counted here are just under 85,000 clones, about 87% occurring once; the ten biggest clones make up approximately 3.4%. V and J are TRBV5-1 and TRBJ2-7; tentatively, D is TRBD2 (5 bases). The receptor was derived from a human donor with glioblastoma. Sequencing was performed on blood, taken before dendritic cell vaccination. The CDR3 DNA sequence: TGCGCCAGCAGCTCCGAGGGTGGGTACGGATACGAGCAGTACTTC. This codes for CASSSEGGYGYEQYF.